These 9 T cell receptor beta chains share one sample of origin, sequenced in a study of Ad26.COV2.S vaccination and SARS-CoV-2 variants (dated by TCRdb to about 2021). The library was produced with the immunoSEQ multiplex PCR assay. Drawn from immuneACCESS, this table holds only the in-frame rearrangements with V and J called that TCRdb kept. Clones are partly lost; checked studies trace under half to an unresolved V gene and leave the rest unexplained. Here the sample has some 180,000 clones; around 88% occur a single time. The top ten clones comprise 5% to 6.5% of the sample. Explained via the paper, the time point label denotes: individuals recovered from natural SARS-CoV-2 infection. Here the sequenced sample was peripheral blood, taken after recovery from COVID-19. The origin of the receptors is a human donor who had recovered from COVID-19.

This clone is a singleton in its sample. This chain links TRBV5-1 with TRBJ2-5, with 7 bases aligning to TRBD1. The germline CDR1 and CDR2 sequences are SGHRS and YFSETQ. The V gene end was trimmed by 3 bases and the J gene end by 6 bases; junction bases not matched to a gene: 11. CDR3 length: 15 amino acids. The CDR3 sequence is CASSSSGTARKTQYF. CDR3 DNA sequence: TGCGCCAGCAGCTCTTCAGGGACAGCCAGGAAGACCCAGTACTTC.

This chain uses TRBV18 with TRBJ1-1; D not resolved. The germline CDR1 and CDR2 sequences are KGHSH and LQKENI. V lost 5 bases and J 6 bases, leaving 25 bases between the germline ends. The CDR3 extends over 17 amino acids. The DNA of the CDR3 is TGTGCCAGCTCAGCCAACCCTCTTCGCCAGGTGCAAGCTGAAGCTTTCTTT. Translating it yields CASSANPLRQVQAEAFF.

The genes are TRBV24-1 and TRBJ2-5, with D tentatively TRBD1 (6 bases). The CDR3 length is 15 residues. From germline, CDR1 is KGHDR and CDR2 SFDVKD. V was trimmed by 4 bases and J by 5 bases, leaving 16 bases between them. The CDR3 spells CATSDPGQYHETQYF. Written as DNA, the CDR3 is TGTGCCACCAGTGACCCGGGACAATATCACGAGACCCAGTACTTC.

The rearrangement joins TRBV5-3 to TRBJ1-3; D is uncertain. TRBV5-3 is an ORF, with its function uncertain. CDR3 length equals 12 residues. V was pared by 9 bases and J by 4 bases, with 11 bases between. Here the CDR3 DNA reads TGTGCCATTGTCAGGTCCGGAAACACCATATATTTT. It is translated as CAIVRSGNTIYF.

The chain joins TRBV5-4 to TRBJ2-3; D remains unclear. Trimming shortened V by 0 bases and J by 0 bases, and 8 bases separated the two germline ends. The germline V gene has CDR1 SGHNT and CDR2 YYREEE (reference sequence). This CDR3 is 15 amino acids long. CDR3 nucleotide sequence: TGTGCCAGCAGCTTGGAGGAGTCTAGCACAGATACGCAGTATTTT. Protein product: CASSLEESSTDTQYF.

The chain uses TRBV7-9 and TRBJ2-7; no clear D gene. This CDR3 contains 12 residues. The V and J ends lost 5 bases and 6 bases respectively, with 11 bases between them. Germline CDR1 and CDR2: SEHNR and FQNEAQ (reference sequence). This CDR3 is CASSPGALEQYF. The CDR3 nucleotides read TGTGCCAGCAGCCCAGGAGCGCTCGAGCAGTACTTC.

The gene calls are TRBV25-1 and TRBJ1-1; perhaps TRBD1 as D (5 bases). From germline, CDR1 is MGHDK and CDR2 SYGVNS. This CDR3 region has 13 residues. V was trimmed by 2 bases and J by 2 bases, leaving 6 bases between them. CDR3 sequence (DNA): TGTGCCAGCAGTGAACAGGGAAACACTGAAGCTTTCTTT. It translates to CASSEQGNTEAFF.

The J gene is TRBJ2-5, the V gene TRBV5-8; perhaps TRBD2 as D (5 bases). With 0 bases removed from V and 5 bases from J, the gap between germline ends came to 11 bases. The length of the CDR3 is 14 residues. Germline lookup yields CDR1 SGHTS and CDR2 YDEGEE. This CDR3 reads CASSLGGIRETQYF. CDR3 sequence (DNA): TGTGCCAGCAGCTTGGGAGGGATCCGGGAGACCCAGTACTTC.

V gene TRBV12-5 combines with J gene TRBJ2-2; 7 bases are a match to TRBD2. CDR1 and CDR2 from the germline V gene are LGHNT and FRNRAP. V lost 0 bases to trimming and J lost 5 bases; unmatched junction nucleotides: 15. CDR3 length: 19 residues. The CDR3 DNA follows: TGTGCTAGTGGTTTGGTACGGGGCGGGAGATCGTCGTGGACCGGGGAGCTGTTTTTT. Residues: CASGLVRGGRSSWTGELFF.